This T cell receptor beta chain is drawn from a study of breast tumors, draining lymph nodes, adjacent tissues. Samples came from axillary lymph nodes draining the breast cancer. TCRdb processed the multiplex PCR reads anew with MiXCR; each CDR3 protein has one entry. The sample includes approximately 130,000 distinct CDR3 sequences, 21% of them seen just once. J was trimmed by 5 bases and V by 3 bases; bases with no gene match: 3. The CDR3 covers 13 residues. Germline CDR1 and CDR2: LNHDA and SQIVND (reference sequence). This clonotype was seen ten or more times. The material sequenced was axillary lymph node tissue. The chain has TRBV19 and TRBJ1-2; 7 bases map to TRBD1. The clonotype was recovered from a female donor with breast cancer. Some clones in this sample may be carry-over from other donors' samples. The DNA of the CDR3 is TGTGCCAGTAGTATCGGGACAGCATATGGCTACACCTTC. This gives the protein CASSIGTAYGYTF.